The T cell receptor (beta chain) under discussion was sequenced for a study of naive and memory T cell subsets. General observations from the study: The power law exponent of TCR abundance differed between naive and memory cells. Especially in CD8 cells, naive repertoires contained a few larger clonotypes, possibly CD45RA-re-expressing memory cells.

Regarding this clonotype: Antigen specificity is unknown.

Both TRBC1 and TRBC2 were covered by a beta constant-region primer of two equimolar oligonucleotides. Four rounds of PCR amplified the ligated cDNA using nested alpha and beta constant-region primers plus SP2. TCRdb called the UMI-ligation and nested PCR reads again in MiXCR, with one record for every CDR3 protein. Among approximately 90,000 distinct CDR3 sequences, 10% to 12% were seen once, and the ten largest hold just over 0.13%. The TCR was taken from a human donor in good health. Input material: naive CD4+ T cells from blood.

The CDR3 loop reads CSARVQTQYF. The CDR3 bases are TGCAGTGCTAGAGTCCAGACCCAGTACTTC. V gene TRBV20-1 combines with J gene TRBJ2-5; no firm D call. The CDR3 is 10 residues long. The germline gives CDR1 DFQATT, CDR2 SNEGSKA (reference sequence). The germline V and J ends were trimmed by 1 base and 6 bases, with 3 bases remaining between them.